This TCR beta chain derives from a study of PD-L1 blockade in urothelial cancer. Study-wide context: Patients initiated atezolizumab at some point between 2013 and 2015 at 1,200 mg intravenously every 3 weeks.

Clones were read by immunoSEQ multiplex PCR, and TCRdb kept only the in-frame ones, dropping some. The sample carries under 95,000 clones, 84% recorded once. Time point noted: pretreatment peripheral blood. CDR1 is MDHEN and CDR2 is SYDVKM in the germline V gene. CDR3 length: 15 residues. Trimming removed 5 bases from V and 0 bases from J; junction bases left unmatched: 3. Sequencing used PBMCs, obtained around atezolizumab (anti-PD-L1) treatment. This sequence joins TRBV28 and TRBJ2-1, with TRBD2 matching 8 bases. This sequence was found in a man aged 55 to 70 with urothelial cancer. CDR3 sequence: CASSRAGVSYNEQFF. The DNA for the CDR3 is TGTGCCAGCAGTAGAGCGGGGGTCTCCTACAATGAGCAGTTCTTC. Drawing the rest from reference TRBV28 and TRBJ2-1, the complete variable domain is DVKVTQSSRYLVKRTGEKVFLECVQDMDHENMFWYRQDPGLGLRLIYFSYDVKMKEKGDIPEGYSVSREKKERFSLILESASTNQTSMYLCASSRAGVSYNEQFFGPGTRLTVL.